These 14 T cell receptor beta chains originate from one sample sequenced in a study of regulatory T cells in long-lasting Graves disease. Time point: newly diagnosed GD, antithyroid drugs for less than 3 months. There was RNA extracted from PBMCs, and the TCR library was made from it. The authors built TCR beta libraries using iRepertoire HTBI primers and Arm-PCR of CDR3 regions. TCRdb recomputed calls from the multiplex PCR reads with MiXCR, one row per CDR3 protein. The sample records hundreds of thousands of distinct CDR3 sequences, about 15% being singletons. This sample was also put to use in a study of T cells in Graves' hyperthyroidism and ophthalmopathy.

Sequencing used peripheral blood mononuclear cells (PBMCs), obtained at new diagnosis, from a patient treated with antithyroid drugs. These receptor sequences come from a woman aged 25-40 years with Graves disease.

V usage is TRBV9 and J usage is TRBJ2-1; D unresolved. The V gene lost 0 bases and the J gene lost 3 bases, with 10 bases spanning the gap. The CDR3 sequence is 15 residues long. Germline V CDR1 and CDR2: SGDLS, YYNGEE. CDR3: CASSVVRGVYNEQFF. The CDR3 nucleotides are TGTGCCAGCAGCGTAGTGCGAGGAGTCTACAATGAGCAGTTCTTC.

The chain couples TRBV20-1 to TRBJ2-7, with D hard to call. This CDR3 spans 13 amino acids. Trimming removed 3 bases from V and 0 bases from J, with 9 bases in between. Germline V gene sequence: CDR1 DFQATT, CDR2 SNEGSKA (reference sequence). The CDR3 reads CSASEHSSYEQYF. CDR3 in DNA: TGCAGTGCTAGCGAACACAGCTCCTACGAGCAGTACTTC.

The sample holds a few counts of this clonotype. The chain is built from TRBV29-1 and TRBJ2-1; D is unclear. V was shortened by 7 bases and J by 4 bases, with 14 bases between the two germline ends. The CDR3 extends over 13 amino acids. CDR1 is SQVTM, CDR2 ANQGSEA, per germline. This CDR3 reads CSAPGRVYNEQFF. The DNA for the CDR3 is TGCAGCGCCCCTGGACGGGTTTACAATGAGCAGTTCTTC.

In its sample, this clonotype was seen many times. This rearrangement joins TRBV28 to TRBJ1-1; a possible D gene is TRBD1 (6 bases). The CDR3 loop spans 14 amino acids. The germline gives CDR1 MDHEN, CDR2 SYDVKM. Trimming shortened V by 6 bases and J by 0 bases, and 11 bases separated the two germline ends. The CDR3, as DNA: TGTGCCAGCAGGTTGGACAGAATGAACACTGAAGCTTTCTTT. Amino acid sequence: CASRLDRMNTEAFF.

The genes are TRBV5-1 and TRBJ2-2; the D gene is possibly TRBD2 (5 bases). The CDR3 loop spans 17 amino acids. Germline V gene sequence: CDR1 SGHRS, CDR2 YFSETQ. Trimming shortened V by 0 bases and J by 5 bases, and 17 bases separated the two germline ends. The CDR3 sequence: CASSLDYERKRTGELFF. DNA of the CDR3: TGCGCCAGCAGCTTGGACTACGAGCGGAAAAGAACCGGGGAGCTGTTTTTT. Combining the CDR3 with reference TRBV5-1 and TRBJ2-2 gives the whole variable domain KAGVTQTPRYLIKTRGQQVTLSCSPISGHRSVSWYQQTPGQGLQFLFEYFSETQRNKGNFPGRFSGRQFSNSRSEMNVSTLELGDSALYLCASSLDYERKRTGELFFGEGSRLTVL.

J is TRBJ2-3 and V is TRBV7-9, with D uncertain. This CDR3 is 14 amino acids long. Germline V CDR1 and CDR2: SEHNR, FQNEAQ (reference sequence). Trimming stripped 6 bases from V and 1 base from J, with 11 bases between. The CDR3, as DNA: TGTGCCAGCAGACCACGGGTTGGCACAGATACGCAGTATTTT. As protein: CASRPRVGTDTQYF. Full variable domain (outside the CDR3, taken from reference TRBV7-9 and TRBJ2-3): DTGVSQNPRHKITKRGQNVTFRCDPISEHNRLYWYRQTLGQGPEFLTYFQNEAQLEKSRLLSDRFSAERPKGSFSTLEIQRTEQGDSAMYLCASRPRVGTDTQYFGPGTRLTVL.

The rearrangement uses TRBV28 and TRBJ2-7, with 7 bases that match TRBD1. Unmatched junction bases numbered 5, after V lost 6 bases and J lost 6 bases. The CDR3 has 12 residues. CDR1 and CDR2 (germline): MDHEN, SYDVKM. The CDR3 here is CASRRQGSEQYF. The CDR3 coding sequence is TGTGCCAGCAGACGACAGGGTTCCGAGCAGTACTTC. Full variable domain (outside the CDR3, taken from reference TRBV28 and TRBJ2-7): DVKVTQSSRYLVKRTGEKVFLECVQDMDHENMFWYRQDPGLGLRLIYFSYDVKMKEKGDIPEGYSVSREKKERFSLILESASTNQTSMYLCASRRQGSEQYFGPGTRLTVT.

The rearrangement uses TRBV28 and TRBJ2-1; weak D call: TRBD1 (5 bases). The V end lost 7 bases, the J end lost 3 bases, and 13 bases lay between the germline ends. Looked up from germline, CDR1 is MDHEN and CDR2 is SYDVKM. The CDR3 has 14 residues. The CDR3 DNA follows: TGTGCCAGCAAGACGGCAGGGATCTACAATGAGCAGTTCTTC. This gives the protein CASKTAGIYNEQFF.

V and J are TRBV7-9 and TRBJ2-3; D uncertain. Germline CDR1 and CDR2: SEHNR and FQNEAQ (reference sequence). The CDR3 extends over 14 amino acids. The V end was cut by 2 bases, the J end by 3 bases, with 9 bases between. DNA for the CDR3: TGTGCCAGCAGCTTAAACGGTGCGACAGATACGCAGTATTTT. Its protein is CASSLNGATDTQYF.

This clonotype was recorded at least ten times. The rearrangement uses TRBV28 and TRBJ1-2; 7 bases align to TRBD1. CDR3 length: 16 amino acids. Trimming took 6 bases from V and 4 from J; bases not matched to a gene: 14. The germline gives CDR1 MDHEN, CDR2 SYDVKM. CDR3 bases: TGTGCCAGCAGGAGTACCCTAGAGACAGGGACCTATGGCTACACCTTC. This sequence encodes CASRSTLETGTYGYTF.

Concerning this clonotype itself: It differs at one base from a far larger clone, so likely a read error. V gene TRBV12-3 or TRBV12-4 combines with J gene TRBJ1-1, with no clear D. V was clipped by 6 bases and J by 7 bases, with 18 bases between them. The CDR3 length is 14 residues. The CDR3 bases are TGTGCCAGCAGCCCTAGGAGGGATAACTTTGAAGCTTTCTTT. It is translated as CASSPRRDNFEAFF.

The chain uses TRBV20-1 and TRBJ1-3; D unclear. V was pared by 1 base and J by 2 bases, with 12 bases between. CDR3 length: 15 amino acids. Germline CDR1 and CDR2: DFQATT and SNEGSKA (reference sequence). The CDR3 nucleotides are TGCAGTGCTAGAGCGCCGGACGGAGCTGGAAACACCATATATTTT. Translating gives CSARAPDGAGNTIYF.

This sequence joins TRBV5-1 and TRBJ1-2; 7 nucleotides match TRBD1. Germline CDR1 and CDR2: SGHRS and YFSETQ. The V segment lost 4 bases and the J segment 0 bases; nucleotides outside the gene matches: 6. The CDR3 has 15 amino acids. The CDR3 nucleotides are TGCGCCAGCAGCCGGGACAGTCAAGCTAACTATGGCTACACCTTC. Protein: CASSRDSQANYGYTF.

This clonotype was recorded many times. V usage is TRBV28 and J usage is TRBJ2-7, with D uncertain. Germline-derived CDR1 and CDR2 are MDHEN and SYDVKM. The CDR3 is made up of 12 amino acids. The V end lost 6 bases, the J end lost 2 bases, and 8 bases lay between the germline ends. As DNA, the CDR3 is TGTGCCAGCAGGGCTTCTACCTACGAGCAGTACTTC. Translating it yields CASRASTYEQYF.